Sequencing of this TCR beta chain was carried out in a study of blood T cells in healthy people across ages. Study-level points and caveats: More naive CD4+ cells and higher diversity marked long-lived donors relative to aged donors.

Concerning this clonotype: Its antigen is currently unknown.

A second PCR, run for about 7 to 11 cycles, used a sample-barcoded 5' primer plus a J-beta primer mix. TCRdb used MiXCR to reprocess the 5' RACE reads, holding one entry per CDR3 protein. This table holds 650,000 to 1,000,000 distinct CDR3 sequences, about 46% found once. The CDR3 covers 15 residues. From germline, CDR1 is KGHSH and CDR2 LQKENI. The V and J ends lost 1 base and 7 bases respectively, with 16 bases between them. The genes are TRBV18 and TRBJ1-2; tentatively, D is TRBD1 (5 bases). Specimen: blood. This sequence was found in a man at least 80 years old in good health. The DNA for the CDR3 is TGTGCCAGCTCACCACAAACGCTATCGGGGACTGGCTACACCTTC. Amino acid sequence: CASSPQTLSGTGYTF.